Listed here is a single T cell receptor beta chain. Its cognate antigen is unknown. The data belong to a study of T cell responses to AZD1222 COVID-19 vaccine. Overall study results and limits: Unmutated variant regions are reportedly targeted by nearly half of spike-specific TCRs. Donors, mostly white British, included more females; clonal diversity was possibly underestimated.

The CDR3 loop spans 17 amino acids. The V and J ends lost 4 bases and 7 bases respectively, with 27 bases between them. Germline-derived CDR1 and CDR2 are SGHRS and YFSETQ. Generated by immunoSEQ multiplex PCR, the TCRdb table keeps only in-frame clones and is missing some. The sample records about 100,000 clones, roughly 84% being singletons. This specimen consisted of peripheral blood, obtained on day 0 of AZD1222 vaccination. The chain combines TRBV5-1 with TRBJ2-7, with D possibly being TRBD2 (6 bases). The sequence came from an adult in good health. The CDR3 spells CASSRGVGGILAGEQYF. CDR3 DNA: TGCGCCAGCAGCCGAGGCGTGGGCGGCATCCTCGCGGGGGAGCAGTACTTC.